This T cell receptor beta chain was profiled in a study of OX40 agonist ivuxolimab in advanced cancers. Study details: Dose-escalation subjects each had hepatocellular carcinoma, melanoma, renal cell or head and neck cancer. The study, taken as a whole, reports: Within 6 weeks, CD4+ and CD8+ blood T cells expanded clonally at 0.1 to 3.0 mg/kg. Partly responding patients at 0.1-3.0 mg/kg showed some of the smallest clonal expansion.

This clone has just one count. Its antigen remains unidentified. This CDR3 spans 17 amino acids. The V and J ends lost 3 bases and 1 base respectively, with 16 bases between them. Per the germline V gene, CDR1 is GTSNPN and CDR2 is SVGIG (reference sequence). Using immunoSEQ multiplex PCR, the repertoire was profiled, and TCRdb retains in-frame clones only, with some absent. The profile shows tens of thousands of clones, 80% to 90% of them singletons. The chain carries TRBV30 and TRBJ1-6, with a tentative D call TRBD1 (5 bases). The sequence was obtained from an adult with an advanced solid tumor such as melanoma, head and neck, liver or kidney cancer. The starting material was CD4+ or CD8+ T cells sorted from blood, obtained in a trial of the OX40 agonist ivuxolimab. The CDR3 region has the DNA TGTGCCTGGAGCGGAGACAGCGCTGGATCCTATAATTCACCCCTCCACTTT. Its protein is CAWSGDSAGSYNSPLHF.